A single sample gave rise to the 10 T cell receptor beta chains below, sequenced in a study of vaccination and CD4 T cells after COVID-19. Stated treatment: approximately nine-day PBMC culture with coronavirus spike peptide pools or control peptides (ViraFEST assay). The Oncomine TCR Beta short-read assay sequenced DNA from cultured CD4+ T cells. TCRdb used MiXCR to reprocess the PCR reads, holding one entry per CDR3 protein. The sample includes roughly 16,000 distinct CDR3 sequences, 60% to 75% of them seen just once. Their antigens remain unidentified. The sample was CD4+ T cells from blood, cultured in vitro. These receptors came from a human donor who had recovered from COVID-19.

In its sample, this clonotype ranks as medium-sized. The genes are TRBV30 and TRBJ2-1; maybe TRBD2 (6 bases). The V end was cut by 3 bases, the J end by 2 bases, with 11 bases between. The CDR3 runs 14 residues. CDR1 is GTSNPN and CDR2 is SVGIG in the germline V gene (reference sequence). The CDR3, as DNA: TGTGCCTGGAGCGGGAGATCCCCCTACAATGAGCAGTTCTTC. Protein product: CAWSGRSPYNEQFF. Full variable domain (missing parts from reference TRBV30 and TRBJ2-1): SQTIHQWPATLVQPVGSPLSLECTVEGTSNPNLYWYRQAAGRGLQLLFYSVGIGQISSEVPQNLSASRPQDRQFILSSKKLLLSDSGFYLCAWSGRSPYNEQFFGPGTRLTVL.

The chain joins TRBV7-2 to TRBJ1-6; 8 nucleotides agree with TRBD1. The ends lost 3 bases at V and 7 bases at J; junction bases unmatched: 2. Germline V gives CDR1 SGHTA, CDR2 FQGNSA. This CDR3 region has 14 residues. The CDR3 here is CASSFRDRNSPLHF. The CDR3 nucleotides are TGTGCCAGCAGCTTCCGGGACAGGAATTCACCCCTCCACTTT.

DNA of the CDR3: TGTGCCAGCACTCGGGACGGCCTTGGCTACGAGCAGTACTTC. Its translation: CASTRDGLGYEQYF. The chain is built from TRBV7-2 and TRBJ2-7; the D gene could be TRBD1 or TRBD2 (5 bases each). Trimming shortened V by 7 bases and J by 3 bases, and 16 bases separated the two germline ends. The CDR3 runs 14 residues. The germline V gene encodes CDR1 SGHTA and CDR2 FQGNSA.

The rearrangement uses TRBV4-1 and TRBJ2-2, with 9 bases lining up with TRBD2. Germline V CDR1 and CDR2: MGHRA, YSYEKL. The trim removed 1 base at V and 9 bases at J, leaving 3 bases unmatched. The CDR3 is 14 residues long. The CDR3 region is CASSQVAGDRELFF. The CDR3 nucleotides read TGCGCCAGCAGCCAAGTAGCGGGGGACAGGGAGCTGTTTTTT.

Written as DNA, the CDR3 is TGTGCCAGCAGTCGGGGGTCCTGGGGCTATGGCTACACCTTC. Translating gives CASSRGSWGYGYTF. The chain joins TRBV27 to TRBJ1-2; perhaps TRBD1 as D (5 bases). This CDR3 region has 14 residues. Deletions cut 5 bases from V and 4 bases from J, with 14 bases between. Germline V gene data show CDR1 as MNHEY and CDR2 as SMNVEV (reference sequence).

The V and J genes are TRBV24-1 and TRBJ2-2; D not resolved. Germline V lookup: CDR1 KGHDR, CDR2 SFDVKD. V lost 3 bases, J lost 5 bases, and 9 bases lay in between. This CDR3 contains 14 residues. This chain's CDR3 is CATSDAAWTGELFF. The CDR3 DNA reads TGTGCCACCAGTGATGCGGCGTGGACCGGGGAGCTGTTTTTT.

V and J are TRBV20-1 and TRBJ1-5; D perhaps matches TRBD1 (5 bases). V was clipped by 0 bases and J by 5 bases, with 14 bases between them. Germline CDR1 DFQATT, CDR2 SNEGSKA (reference sequence). The CDR3 loop spans 15 amino acids. The CDR3 sequence: CSARDKGRSHQPQHF. DNA for the CDR3: TGCAGTGCTAGAGATAAGGGACGCTCACATCAGCCCCAGCATTTT.

This sequence joins TRBV28 and TRBJ2-5, with no clear D. This CDR3 comprises 13 residues. V was pared by 6 bases and J by 5 bases, with 13 bases between. Looked up from germline, CDR1 is MDHEN and CDR2 is SYDVKM. CDR3 nucleotides: TGTGCCAGCAGCAAGGGTGGGCGGGAGACCCAGTACTTC. Translating gives CASSKGGRETQYF.

The chain employs TRBV6-1 and TRBJ1-1, with 7 nucleotides matching TRBD1. The CDR3 contains 13 residues. Germline trimming cut 8 bases from V and 7 bases from J; bases unmatched to any gene: 10. Germline CDR1 MNHNS, CDR2 SASEGT. CDR3 coding DNA: TGTGCCAGCTCCAAATACCGGGACAGTGAAGCTTTCTTT. Protein sequence: CASSKYRDSEAFF.

This clonotype was seen more than once but under ten times. The chain is built from TRBV27 and TRBJ1-2; TRBD1 agrees at 8 bases. The germline gives CDR1 MNHEY, CDR2 SMNVEV (reference sequence). V lost 4 bases to trimming and J lost 3 bases; unmatched junction nucleotides: 7. The CDR3 is 15 residues long. CDR3: CASSSLSTGDYGYTF. The CDR3 nucleotides read TGTGCCAGCAGTTCCCTTTCGACAGGGGACTATGGCTACACCTTC.